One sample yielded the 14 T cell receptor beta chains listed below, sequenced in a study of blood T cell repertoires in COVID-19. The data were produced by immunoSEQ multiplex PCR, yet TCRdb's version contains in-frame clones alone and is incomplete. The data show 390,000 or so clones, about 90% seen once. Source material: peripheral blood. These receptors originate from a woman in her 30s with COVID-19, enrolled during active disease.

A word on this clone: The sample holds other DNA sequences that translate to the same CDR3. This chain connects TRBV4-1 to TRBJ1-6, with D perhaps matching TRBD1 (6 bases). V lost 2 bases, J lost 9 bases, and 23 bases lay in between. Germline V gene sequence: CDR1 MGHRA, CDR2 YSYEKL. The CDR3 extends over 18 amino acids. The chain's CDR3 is CASSQRFRDNTALSPLHF. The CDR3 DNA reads TGCGCCAGCAGCCAACGATTCCGGGACAACACCGCTCTTTCACCCCTCCACTTT.

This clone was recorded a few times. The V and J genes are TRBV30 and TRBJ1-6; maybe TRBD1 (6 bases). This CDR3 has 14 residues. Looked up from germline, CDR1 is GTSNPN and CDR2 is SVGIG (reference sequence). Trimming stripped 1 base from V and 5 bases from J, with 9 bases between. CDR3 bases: TGTGCCTGGAGTGGACAGGCTAATAATTCACCCCTCCACTTT. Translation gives CAWSGQANNSPLHF.

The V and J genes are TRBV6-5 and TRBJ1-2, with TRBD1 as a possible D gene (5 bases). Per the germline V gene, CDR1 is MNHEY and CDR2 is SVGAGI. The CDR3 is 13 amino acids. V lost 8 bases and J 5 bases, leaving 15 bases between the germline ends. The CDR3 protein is CASRRPGTYGYTF. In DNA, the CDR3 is TGTGCCAGCCGCCGCCCCGGGACTTATGGCTACACCTTC.

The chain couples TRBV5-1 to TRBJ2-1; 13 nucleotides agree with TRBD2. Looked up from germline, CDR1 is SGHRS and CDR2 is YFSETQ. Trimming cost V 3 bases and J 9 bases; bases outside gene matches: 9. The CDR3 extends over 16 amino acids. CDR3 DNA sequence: TGCGCCAGCAGCTACACTACTAGCGGGAGGGCCACTGAGCAGTTCTTC. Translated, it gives CASSYTTSGRATEQFF.

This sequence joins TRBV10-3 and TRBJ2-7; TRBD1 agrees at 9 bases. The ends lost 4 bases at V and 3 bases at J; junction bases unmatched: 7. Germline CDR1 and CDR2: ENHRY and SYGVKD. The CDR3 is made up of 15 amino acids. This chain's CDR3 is CAISVSDRGIYEQYF. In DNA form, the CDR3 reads TGTGCCATCAGTGTATCTGACAGGGGGATCTACGAGCAGTACTTC.

This CDR3 reads CASSTLNSGSYNEQFF. CDR3 coding DNA: TGTGCCAGCAGTACCCTGAATAGCGGCTCCTACAATGAGCAGTTCTTC. The J gene is TRBJ2-1, the V gene TRBV6-2 or TRBV6-3; TRBD2 might be the D (6 bases). CDR1 and CDR2 from the germline V gene are MNHEY and SVGEGT. Trimming pared 5 bases from V and 0 bases from J, leaving 14 bases between. CDR3 length equals 16 residues.

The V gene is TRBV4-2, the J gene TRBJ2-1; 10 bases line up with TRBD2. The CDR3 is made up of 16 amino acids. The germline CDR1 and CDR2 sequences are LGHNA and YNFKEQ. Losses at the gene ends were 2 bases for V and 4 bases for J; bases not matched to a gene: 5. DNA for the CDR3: TGTGCCAGCAGCCAACCTCTAGCGGGAGATTACAATGAGCAGTTCTTC. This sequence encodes CASSQPLAGDYNEQFF.

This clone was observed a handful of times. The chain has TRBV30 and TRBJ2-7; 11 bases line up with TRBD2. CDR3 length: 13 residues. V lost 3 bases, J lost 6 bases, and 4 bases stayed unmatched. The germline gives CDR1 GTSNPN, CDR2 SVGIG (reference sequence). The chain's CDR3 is CAWRVSGRGEQYF. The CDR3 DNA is TGTGCCTGGAGAGTTAGCGGGAGGGGCGAGCAGTACTTC.

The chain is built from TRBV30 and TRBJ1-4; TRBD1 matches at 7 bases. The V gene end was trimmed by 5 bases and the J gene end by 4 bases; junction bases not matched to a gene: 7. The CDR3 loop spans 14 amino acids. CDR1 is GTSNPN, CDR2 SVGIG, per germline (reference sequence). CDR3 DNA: TGTGCCTGGCAAAAGGGACAGTTTAATGAAAAACTGTTTTTT. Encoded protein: CAWQKGQFNEKLFF. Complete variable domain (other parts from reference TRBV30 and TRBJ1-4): SQTIHQWPATLVQPVGSPLSLECTVEGTSNPNLYWYRQAAGRGLQLLFYSVGIGQISSEVPQNLSASRPQDRQFILSSKKLLLSDSGFYLCAWQKGQFNEKLFFGSGTQLSVL.

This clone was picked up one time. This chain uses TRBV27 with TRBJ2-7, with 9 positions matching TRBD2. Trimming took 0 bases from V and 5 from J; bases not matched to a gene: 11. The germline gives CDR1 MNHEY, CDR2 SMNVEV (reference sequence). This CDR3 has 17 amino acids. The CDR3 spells CASSLSGPGLAFHEQYF. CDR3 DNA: TGTGCCAGCAGTTTATCGGGACCGGGACTAGCATTCCACGAGCAGTACTTC.

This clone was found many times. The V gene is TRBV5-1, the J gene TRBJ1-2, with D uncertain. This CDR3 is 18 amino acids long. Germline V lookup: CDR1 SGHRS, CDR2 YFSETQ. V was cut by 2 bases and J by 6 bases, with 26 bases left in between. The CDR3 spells CASSFNPSPSRIMDGYTF. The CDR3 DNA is TGCGCCAGCAGCTTTAATCCCTCTCCGAGCCGTATTATGGATGGCTACACCTTC.

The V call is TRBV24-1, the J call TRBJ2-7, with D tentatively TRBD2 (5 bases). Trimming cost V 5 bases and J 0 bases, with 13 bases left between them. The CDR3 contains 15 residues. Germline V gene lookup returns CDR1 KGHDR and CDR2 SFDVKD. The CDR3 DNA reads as TGTGCCACCAGTGCCCATCGGGGTCCCTCCTACGAGCAGTACTTC. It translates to CATSAHRGPSYEQYF.

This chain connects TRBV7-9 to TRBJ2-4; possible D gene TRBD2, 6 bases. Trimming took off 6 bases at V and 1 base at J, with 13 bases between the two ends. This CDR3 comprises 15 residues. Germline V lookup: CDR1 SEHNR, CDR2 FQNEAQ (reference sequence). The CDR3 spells CASSLYGTAKNIQYF. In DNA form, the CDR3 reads TGTGCCAGCAGTCTTTACGGGACTGCCAAAAACATTCAGTACTTC.

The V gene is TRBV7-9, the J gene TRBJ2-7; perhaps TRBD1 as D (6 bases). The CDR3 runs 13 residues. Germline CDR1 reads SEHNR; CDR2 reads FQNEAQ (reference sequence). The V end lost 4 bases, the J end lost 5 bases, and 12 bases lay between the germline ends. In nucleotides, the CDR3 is TGTGCCAGCAGCTCCCCGGGACACCACGAGCAGTACTTC. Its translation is CASSSPGHHEQYF. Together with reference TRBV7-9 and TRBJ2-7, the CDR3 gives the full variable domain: DTGVSQNPRHKITKRGQNVTFRCDPISEHNRLYWYRQTLGQGPEFLTYFQNEAQLEKSRLLSDRFSAERPKGSFSTLEIQRTEQGDSAMYLCASSSPGHHEQYFGPGTRLTVT.